This passage covers 20 T cell receptor beta chains from one sample sequenced in a study of shared clonotypes between healthy human individuals. Libraries were prepared by immunoSEQ multiplex PCR; TCRdb keeps only in-frame clonotypes and omits some of them. The sample yields about 470,000 clones, roughly 83% seen once. The sample taken for sequencing was PBMCs. These receptors all come from a woman between 40 and 55 years old in good health. Some clones in this sample may be carry-over from other donors' samples.

The chain has TRBV11-2 and TRBJ2-5; D is perhaps TRBD2 (5 bases). In germline, CDR1 is SGHAT, CDR2 FQNNGV. The CDR3 contains 13 residues. Trimming shortened V by 2 bases and J by 3 bases, and 7 bases separated the two germline ends. Here the CDR3 DNA reads TGTGCCAGCAGCTTAACGGGGAAAGAGACCCAGTACTTC. Translating gives CASSLTGKETQYF.

This chain joins TRBV19 and TRBJ2-7; no definite D call. CDR1 and CDR2 from the germline V gene are LNHDA and SQIVND (reference sequence). V shed 1 base and J shed 5 bases, with 18 bases lying between them. The CDR3 spans 16 residues. CDR3 nucleotide sequence: TGTGCCAGTAGTATAGGAGTTCGGCAGCTCTTAAACGAGCAGTACTTC. Translated: CASSIGVRQLLNEQYF.

This sequence joins TRBV4-3 and TRBJ2-1, with 10 nucleotides matching TRBD1. The CDR3 consists of 15 residues. Germline-derived CDR1 and CDR2 are LGHNA and YSLEER. J lost 4 bases, V lost 5 bases, and 5 bases had no gene match. The CDR3 nucleotides read TGCGCCAGCAGCTACGGGACAGGGGATTACAATGAGCAGTTCTTC. This gives the protein CASSYGTGDYNEQFF.

The chain is built from TRBV5-1 and TRBJ1-3; D is uncertain. The V gene's germline CDR1 is SGHRS and CDR2 YFSETQ. CDR3 length: 15 amino acids. Trimming cost V 1 base and J 0 bases, with 8 bases left between them. The CDR3 sequence: CASSLSGSSGNTIYF. The CDR3, as DNA: TGCGCCAGCAGCTTGTCCGGGAGCTCTGGAAACACCATATATTTT. Drawing the rest from reference TRBV5-1 and TRBJ1-3, the complete variable domain is KAGVTQTPRYLIKTRGQQVTLSCSPISGHRSVSWYQQTPGQGLQFLFEYFSETQRNKGNFPGRFSGRQFSNSRSEMNVSTLELGDSALYLCASSLSGSSGNTIYFGEGSWLTVV.

V and J are TRBV4-3 and TRBJ2-3; either TRBD1 or TRBD2 may supply D (5 bases each). The CDR3 totals 17 residues. Trimming left V 0 bases short and J 3 bases short, with 16 bases between. CDR1 is LGHNA, CDR2 YSLEER, per germline. The CDR3: CASSQDVGETGTDTQYF. The CDR3 nucleotides are TGCGCCAGCAGCCAAGATGTAGGGGAGACGGGGACAGATACGCAGTATTTT.

CDR3 nucleotides: TGTGCCATCAGTGTGTTGGGGAGCTCCTACAATGAGCAGTTCTTC. Amino acids: CAISVLGSSYNEQFF. V is TRBV10-3 and J is TRBJ2-1; the D gene is possibly TRBD2 (5 bases). The CDR3 extends over 15 amino acids. The germline gives CDR1 ENHRY, CDR2 SYGVKD. Trimming pared 4 bases from V and 0 bases from J, leaving 10 bases between.

The chain uses TRBV7-6 and TRBJ1-1; tentative D call: TRBD1 (6 bases). Germline V CDR1 and CDR2: SGHVS, FNYEAQ. The V end was cut by 8 bases, the J end by 0 bases, with 10 bases between. This CDR3 comprises 13 residues. The CDR3: CASGDILNTEAFF. CDR3 nucleotides: TGTGCCAGCGGGGACATCCTGAACACTGAAGCTTTCTTT.

This clone showed up many times. The V and J genes are TRBV27 and TRBJ2-7, with a tentative D call TRBD2 (6 bases). This CDR3 has 14 amino acids. Germline V lookup: CDR1 MNHEY, CDR2 SMNVEV (reference sequence). V lost 5 bases, J lost 7 bases, and 18 bases lay in between. CDR3 in DNA: TGTGCCAGCAGTCGGACACGCGGGGCTATGGAGCAGTACTTC. Amino acid sequence: CASSRTRGAMEQYF.

The V call is TRBV4-1, the J call TRBJ1-5; 7 positions agree with TRBD1. Germline V gene data show CDR1 as MGHRA and CDR2 as YSYEKL. V was pared by 0 bases and J by 1 base, with 6 bases of the junction left unmatched. The CDR3 is made up of 17 amino acids. The CDR3 reads CASSQDPGGLSNQPQHF. CDR3 DNA: TGCGCCAGCAGCCAAGACCCAGGGGGATTAAGCAATCAGCCCCAGCATTTT.

This clone was counted a single time. V and J are TRBV5-6 and TRBJ2-5; D may match TRBD1 or TRBD2 (5 bases each). V lost 0 bases to trimming and J lost 1 base, with 7 bases between them. Germline V lookup: CDR1 SGHDT, CDR2 YYEEEE. CDR3 size: 14 residues. The CDR3 nucleotides read TGTGCCAGCAGCTTGGGTGGGGGCCAAGAGACCCAGTACTTC. Translating gives CASSLGGGQETQYF.

This rearrangement joins TRBV6-1 to TRBJ1-1; 8 bases are a match to TRBD1. Germline assignment: CDR1 MNHNS and CDR2 SASEGT. The V and J ends lost 4 bases and 4 bases, in that order; junction bases with no gene match: 5. The CDR3 has 14 amino acids. DNA for the CDR3: TGTGCCAGCAGTGCCAGGGGGCTCGGCACTGAAGCTTTCTTT. It translates to CASSARGLGTEAFF.

This clone was seen a few times. The J gene is TRBJ2-3, the V gene TRBV5-1, with TRBD2 as a possible D gene (6 bases). The CDR3 runs 17 residues. The V gene lost 1 base and the J gene lost 4 bases, with 19 bases spanning the gap. CDR1 is SGHRS, CDR2 YFSETQ, per germline. Written as DNA, the CDR3 is TGCGCCAGCAGCTTGTTGGGACTCGTACTGTCCCCAGATACGCAGTATTTT. Amino acids: CASSLLGLVLSPDTQYF.

V and J are TRBV5-8 and TRBJ1-2; D is unclear. The CDR3 length is 13 residues. Per the germline V gene, CDR1 is SGHTS and CDR2 is YDEGEE. V lost 0 bases and J lost 4, with 7 bases in between. The CDR3 coding sequence is TGTGCCAGCAGCTTGGATTGGACCTATGGCTACACCTTC. As protein: CASSLDWTYGYTF.

The chain joins TRBV2 to TRBJ1-1, with D uncertain. The CDR3 runs 13 residues. CDR1 SNHLY and CDR2 FYNNEI come from the germline V gene. Between the trimmed V and J ends, which lost 7 bases and 0 bases, there was a span of 9 bases. The CDR3 loop reads CASTTPMNTEAFF. CDR3 sequence (DNA): TGTGCCAGCACCACACCCATGAACACTGAAGCTTTCTTT.

The chain is built from TRBV28 and TRBJ2-6, with D possibly TRBD1 on 6 matching bases. The V gene's germline CDR1 is MDHEN and CDR2 SYDVKM. The V gene lost 7 bases and the J gene lost 2 bases, with 18 bases spanning the gap. CDR3 size: 17 residues. The chain's CDR3 is CASTQTGILPGANVLTF. CDR3 coding DNA: TGTGCCAGCACCCAAACAGGGATTCTACCTGGGGCCAACGTCCTGACTTTC.

This clone has just one count. A much larger clone lies a single base off, so this may be a read error. V usage is TRBV9 and J usage is TRBJ2-5, with D maybe TRBD1 (5 bases). The germline V and J ends were trimmed by 3 bases and 5 bases, with 5 bases remaining between them. This CDR3 is built from 11 residues. Germline CDR1 is SGDLS and CDR2 is YYNGEE. DNA for the CDR3: TGTGCCAGCAGCGAGGGGGAGACCCAGTACTTC. This sequence encodes CASSEGETQYF.

V and J are TRBV7-8 and TRBJ2-7; no reliable D call. Trimming cost V 0 bases and J 0 bases, with 6 bases left between them. This CDR3 region has 14 residues. In germline, CDR1 is SGHVS, CDR2 FQNEAQ. The CDR3 protein is CASSLATPSYEQYF. The CDR3 DNA reads TGTGCCAGCAGCTTAGCGACTCCCTCCTACGAGCAGTACTTC.

This chain connects TRBV18 to TRBJ2-7; 10 bases agree with TRBD2. Germline lookup yields CDR1 KGHSH and CDR2 LQKENI. This CDR3 spans 16 amino acids. The J segment lost 0 bases and the V segment lost 0 bases, leaving 2 bases of the junction unmatched. The CDR3 sequence is CASSPPGTSDSYEQYF. For the CDR3, the DNA is TGTGCCAGCTCACCACCAGGGACTAGCGACTCCTACGAGCAGTACTTC.

V and J are TRBV28 and TRBJ1-1; maybe TRBD1 (6 bases). Looked up from germline, CDR1 is MDHEN and CDR2 is SYDVKM. The V end was cut by 7 bases, the J end by 7 bases, with 10 bases between. This CDR3 is built from 11 residues. CDR3 nucleotide sequence: TGTGCCAGCACACAGGGTCATGAAGCTTTCTTT. This encodes CASTQGHEAFF.

V and J are TRBV28 and TRBJ2-7, with D possibly being TRBD1 (5 bases). The CDR3 runs to 12 residues. The germline V gene has CDR1 MDHEN and CDR2 SYDVKM. V lost 8 bases and J 4 bases, leaving 12 bases between the germline ends. CDR3 protein: CASRTSGYEQYF. CDR3 bases: TGTGCCAGCCGGACATCAGGTTACGAGCAGTACTTC.